The subject of this entry is one TCR beta chain. Its matching antigen is unknown. This entry belongs to a study of B cell selection in AIRE deficiency. The V segment lost 6 bases and the J segment 4 bases; nucleotides outside the gene matches: 2. Germline lookup yields CDR1 SEHNR and CDR2 FQNEAQ (reference sequence). CDR3 length equals 13 residues. Produced via immunoSEQ multiplex PCR; TCRdb's table is partial and in-frame only. The profile shows roughly 25,000 clones, less than 97% of them singletons. Study-level points and caveats: Shorter CDR3s marked shared Treg sequences, biased toward few non-templated insertions. Only around a tenth of approximately 3,700 shared Treg sequences were patient-specific; around 33% healthy-specific. Only TCRbeta was sequenced; around 35% of shared healthy Treg sequences appeared in Tconv.

CD4+CD127+ cells were sorted as the conventional CD4 T cells. Controls came from healthy donors unrelated to patients. The chain carries TRBV7-9 and TRBJ1-4, with 7 bases lining up with TRBD1. The receptor was derived from a human donor in good health. The specimen was CD4+CD127+ conventional T cells sorted from PBMCs. The CDR3 coding sequence is TGTGCCAGCAGGGGACAGAATAATGAAAAACTGTTTTTT. Translated, it gives CASRGQNNEKLFF.